Below are 14 T cell receptor beta chains sequenced from a single sample in a study of T cell responses to AZD1222 COVID-19 vaccine. Sequencing was performed with immunoSEQ multiplex PCR; in TCRdb, only in-frame clones are kept and a portion is missing. The profile shows approximately 140,000 clones, 90% of them singletons. The starting material was peripheral blood, obtained 28 days after the second AZD1222 dose. Source of these receptors: an adult who received the AZD1222 COVID-19 vaccine.

The genes are TRBV2 and TRBJ2-7, with D perhaps given as TRBD1 or TRBD2 (5 bases each). The CDR3 is made up of 16 amino acids. Germline-derived CDR1 and CDR2 are SNHLY and FYNNEI. V was shortened by 5 bases and J by 7 bases, with 24 bases between the two germline ends. The CDR3 DNA reads as TGTGCCAGCAGTTTGGGTCGAACGGGGCTAGCAGGAGAGCAGTACTTC. Amino acids: CASSLGRTGLAGEQYF. The full variable domain, rest sourced from reference TRBV2 and TRBJ2-7, is EPEVTQTPSHQVTQMGQEVILRCVPISNHLYFYWYRQILGQKVEFLVSFYNNEISEKSEIFDDQFSVERPDGSNFTLKIRSTKLEDSAMYFCASSLGRTGLAGEQYFGPGTRLTVT.

This rearrangement joins TRBV21-1 to TRBJ1-3; TRBD1 reflects the table's D call only, with no check against the DNA. TRBV21-1 is reported as a pseudogene. CDR3 length equals 17 residues. Here the CDR3 DNA reads TGTGCCAGCAGCACCCTAAACGGCCAGGGGACTGGAAACACCATATATTTT. As protein: CASSTLNGQGTGNTIYF.

V gene TRBV29-1 combines with J gene TRBJ1-1; 9 nucleotides line up with TRBD1. This CDR3 spans 12 amino acids. CDR1 and CDR2 from the germline V gene are SQVTM and ANQGSEA. Trimming at V came to 6 bases and at J to 4 bases, leaving 3 bases not matched to a gene. CDR3 DNA: TGCAGCGTCGGACAGGGGACCACTGAAGCTTTCTTT. Encoded protein: CSVGQGTTEAFF.

The genes are TRBV5-7 and TRBJ2-3; D tentatively fits TRBD1 or TRBD2 (5 bases each). Being an ORF, TRBV5-7 has a function that is uncertain. V shed 3 bases and J shed 0 bases, with 5 bases lying between them. CDR3 length: 13 amino acids. CDR3 sequence (DNA): TGTGCCAGCAGCTGGGACAGCACAGATACGCAGTATTTT. Amino acid sequence: CASSWDSTDTQYF.

V gene TRBV5-1 combines with J gene TRBJ2-5; 8 bases match TRBD2. CDR1 SGHRS and CDR2 YFSETQ come from the germline V gene. Losses at the gene ends were 1 base for V and 1 base for J; bases not matched to a gene: 9. The CDR3 extends over 17 amino acids. The CDR3 here is CASSLSPAGGSQETQYF. The CDR3 nucleotides are TGCGCCAGCAGCTTGTCCCCCGCGGGAGGCTCCCAAGAGACCCAGTACTTC.

This rearrangement joins TRBV6-1 to TRBJ1-1; D ambiguous. This CDR3 region has 15 residues. V shed 1 base and J shed 1 base, with 10 bases lying between them. From germline, CDR1 is MNHNS and CDR2 SASEGT. CDR3 coding DNA: TGTGCCAGCAGTGAAGATCAGAGGAGGAACACTGAAGCTTTCTTT. Translation gives CASSEDQRRNTEAFF.

The rearrangement joins TRBV27 to TRBJ2-1; 10 nucleotides agree with TRBD1. With 6 bases clipped from V and 8 bases from J, the junction kept 10 bases outside the gene matches. The CDR3 is 15 residues long. Per germline, CDR1 MNHEY and CDR2 SMNVEV (reference sequence). The CDR3 is CASSRDRGPYDEQFF. In DNA, the CDR3 is TGTGCCAGCAGCCGAGACAGGGGGCCTTACGATGAGCAGTTCTTC.

This clone was seen once. The DNA of the CDR3 is TGTGCCTGGACACTGGGCACAGATACGCAGTATTTT. It is translated as CAWTLGTDTQYF. This sequence joins TRBV30 and TRBJ2-3; D gene ambiguous. Germline V gene data show CDR1 as GTSNPN and CDR2 as SVGIG (reference sequence). The CDR3 spans 12 residues. The V gene lost 4 bases and the J gene lost 1 base, with 6 bases spanning the gap.

The V gene is TRBV7-9, the J gene TRBJ1-4; TRBD1 agrees at 12 bases. From germline, CDR1 is SEHNR and CDR2 FQNEAQ (reference sequence). The CDR3 has 16 amino acids. V gave up 7 bases and J gave up 8 bases; unmatched junction bases: 11. The CDR3 here is CASNSHWDRGHEKLFF. DNA for the CDR3: TGTGCCAGCAACTCCCATTGGGACAGGGGGCACGAAAAACTGTTTTTT.

This clone has only one observation. J is TRBJ1-2 and V is TRBV2; 7 bases line up with TRBD1. Germline CDR1 reads SNHLY; CDR2 reads FYNNEI. V lost 4 bases and J lost 4; bases outside the gene matches: 9. CDR3 length equals 15 residues. The CDR3 protein is CASSARQGAVYGYTF. In DNA, the CDR3 is TGTGCCAGCAGTGCTAGACAGGGAGCCGTCTATGGCTACACCTTC.

V usage is TRBV13 and J usage is TRBJ2-2; D remains unclear. This CDR3 has 13 residues. CDR1 and CDR2 from the germline V gene are PRHDT and FYEKMQ (reference sequence). V was cut by 5 bases and J by 1 base, with 5 bases left in between. The CDR3 is CASSGMNTGELFF. In DNA, the CDR3 is TGTGCCAGCAGCGGGATGAACACCGGGGAGCTGTTTTTT.

The chain combines TRBV6-1 with TRBJ1-1, with unresolved D. The CDR3 sequence is 15 residues long. Trimming pared 3 bases from V and 0 bases from J, leaving 11 bases between. CDR1 is MNHNS and CDR2 is SASEGT in the germline V gene. The CDR3 here is CASSDGGFMNTEAFF. The CDR3, as DNA: TGTGCCAGCAGTGATGGTGGCTTCATGAACACTGAAGCTTTCTTT.

Relative to its sample, this clone is medium-sized. The CDR3 region is CASSLGGTYNEQFF. CDR3 in DNA: TGTGCCAGCAGTTTAGGAGGGACCTACAATGAGCAGTTCTTC. This chain uses TRBV27 with TRBJ2-1; maybe TRBD2 (6 bases). The V gene lost 2 bases and the J gene lost 2 bases, with 7 bases spanning the gap. CDR3 length equals 14 residues. CDR1 is MNHEY, CDR2 SMNVEV, per germline (reference sequence).

This sequence joins TRBV12-3 or TRBV12-4 and TRBJ2-3; D perhaps matches TRBD2 (6 bases). The CDR3 runs to 13 residues. Trimming stripped 5 bases from V and 7 bases from J, with 13 bases between. The CDR3 nucleotides read TGTGCCAGCAGTCCCGTGGGAGGATATACGCAGTATTTT. It specifies CASSPVGGYTQYF.